Listed here are 23 T cell receptor beta chains from one sample, sequenced in a study of type 1 and type 2 diabetes patients (dated by TCRdb to 2015 to 2016). Sequencing was performed on an Illumina MiSeq. Genomic DNA from sorted T cell subsets was used as template for TCRbeta CDR3 amplification. The TCRbeta CDR3 region was amplified by multiplex PCR with 30 forward and 13 reverse primers. TCRdb passed the public sequencing reads through fastp at Q25 and MiXCR, retaining productive beta sequences. Entries are consolidated by CDR3 protein sequence, retaining the most common genes and DNA. The sample table contains fewer than 350,000 distinct CDR3 sequences; only one count was recorded for around 50% of them. The ten largest clones capture roughly 15% of the sample. Sequenced material: peripheral blood mononuclear cells (PBMCs). These receptors all come from a man younger than 35 with type 2 diabetes.

This clonotype was found a few times. V is TRBV19 and J is TRBJ1-4; D might be TRBD1 (5 bases). This CDR3 spans 17 amino acids. V lost 3 bases to trimming and J lost 0 bases, with 14 bases between them. Per germline, CDR1 LNHDA and CDR2 SQIVND (reference sequence). CDR3 nucleotide sequence: TGTGCCAGTAGTATCGGGCAGGGAAAATCAACTAATGAAAAACTGTTTTTT. This sequence encodes CASSIGQGKSTNEKLFF.

The sample holds a few counts of this clonotype. V usage is TRBV27 and J usage is TRBJ2-1, with D perhaps TRBD2 (6 bases). Germline V gene lookup returns CDR1 MNHEY and CDR2 SMNVEV (reference sequence). V lost 6 bases, J lost 7 bases, and 19 bases lay in between. CDR3 length: 15 residues. The CDR3 loop reads CASSLRPGLDNEQFF. CDR3 nucleotide sequence: TGTGCCAGCAGCTTAAGACCGGGACTGGATAATGAGCAGTTCTTC.

The chain couples TRBV6-6 to TRBJ2-7, with D unclear. CDR1 is MNHNY and CDR2 is SVGAGI in the germline V gene (reference sequence). Trimming removed 2 bases at V and 2 bases at J, with 10 bases between. The CDR3 totals 14 residues. The CDR3 DNA reads TGTGCCAGCAGTTACCGGAGTCTGCCCTACGAGCAGTACTTC. Residues: CASSYRSLPYEQYF.

This sequence joins TRBV6-5 and TRBJ1-2; 10 bases line up with TRBD1. CDR3 length: 15 amino acids. V lost 6 bases, J lost 1 base, and 5 bases stayed unmatched. CDR1 is MNHEY, CDR2 SVGAGI, per germline. CDR3 bases: TGTGCCAGCAGGGGGGACAGGGGCAATAACTATGGCTACACCTTC. Translating gives CASRGDRGNNYGYTF.

The chain employs TRBV29-1 and TRBJ1-1, with D possibly TRBD1 on 6 matching bases. Germline CDR1 reads SQVTM; CDR2 reads ANQGSEA. The CDR3 contains 13 residues. CDR3 residues: CSARDTSNTEAFF. CDR3 DNA: TGCAGTGCCCGGGACACTTCGAACACTGAAGCTTTCTTT.

The gene calls are TRBV28 and TRBJ2-5; D is possibly TRBD2 (6 bases). The V end was cut by 6 bases, the J end by 5 bases, with 19 bases between. CDR3 length equals 15 residues. Germline V lookup: CDR1 MDHEN, CDR2 SYDVKM. The CDR3 DNA is TGTGCCAGCAGGCTACCGGGACTCCAGACGGAGACCCAGTACTTC. This codes for CASRLPGLQTETQYF.

This chain joins TRBV19 and TRBJ2-7; D is perhaps TRBD2 (5 bases). Germline lookup yields CDR1 LNHDA and CDR2 SQIVND (reference sequence). This CDR3 is built from 14 residues. V was trimmed by 5 bases and J by 2 bases, leaving 13 bases between them. The CDR3 region is CASSGSGRTYEQYF. The CDR3 DNA follows: TGTGCCAGTAGTGGCAGCGGCAGGACCTACGAGCAGTACTTC.

The chain recombines TRBV6-6 with TRBJ1-2; D remains unclear. Germline CDR1 reads MNHNY; CDR2 reads SVGAGI (reference sequence). There are 13 residues in the CDR3. Trimming left V 10 bases short and J 4 bases short, with 16 bases between. The CDR3 DNA follows: TGTGCCACGACGTCCGAGGGCGCCTATGGCTACACCTTC. This encodes CATTSEGAYGYTF.

The chain couples TRBV28 to TRBJ2-3, with D perhaps being TRBD1 or TRBD2 (5 bases each). CDR1 is MDHEN and CDR2 is SYDVKM in the germline V gene. The CDR3 runs to 17 residues. V was cut by 7 bases and J by 2 bases, with 22 bases left in between. The CDR3 DNA reads as TGTGCCAGCACCCAAACGGGGACCTTAACTCCCACAGATACGCAGTATTTT. Its protein is CASTQTGTLTPTDTQYF.

This clonotype was detected ten times or more. The chain recombines TRBV10-3 with TRBJ2-7, with 8 nucleotides matching TRBD2. The CDR3 length is 17 residues. After removal of 0 bases from V and 4 bases from J, the junction contained 11 bases not matched to a gene. CDR1 and CDR2 (germline): ENHRY, SYGVKD. The CDR3 sequence: CAISESIAGGRMYEQYF. In DNA form, the CDR3 reads TGTGCCATCAGTGAGTCGATAGCGGGCGGGAGGATGTACGAGCAGTACTTC.

The V gene is TRBV6-2 or TRBV6-3, the J gene TRBJ2-2; D is perhaps TRBD1 or TRBD2 (6 bases each). Trimming cost V 3 bases and J 7 bases, with 12 bases left between them. This CDR3 contains 14 residues. Looked up from germline, CDR1 is MNHEY and CDR2 is SVGEGT. The CDR3 region has the DNA TGTGCCAGCAGTTATGGGGGGCTTGACGGGGAGCTGTTTTTT. As protein: CASSYGGLDGELFF.

V usage is TRBV29-1 and J usage is TRBJ1-1, with a weak D call TRBD1 (5 bases). V shed 2 bases and J shed 1 base, with 11 bases lying between them. The CDR3 has 14 amino acids. Germline V gene sequence: CDR1 SQVTM, CDR2 ANQGSEA. Here the CDR3 DNA reads TGCAGCGTTGAACTCGGGACGGGGAACACTGAAGCTTTCTTT. Protein sequence: CSVELGTGNTEAFF.

This clonotype was detected a few times. This chain joins TRBV5-1 and TRBJ2-2; D may be TRBD1 or TRBD2 (5 bases each). This CDR3 spans 14 amino acids. V was cut by 4 bases and J by 6 bases, with 13 bases left in between. Looked up from germline, CDR1 is SGHRS and CDR2 is YFSETQ. Written as DNA, the CDR3 is TGCGCCAGCAGCCCCGGGACCTTGGCCGGGGAGCTGTTTTTT. This encodes CASSPGTLAGELFF.

Turning to this clonotype: A read error may produce the germline difference seen at one junction end. This chain links TRBV30 with TRBJ1-4; D is perhaps TRBD1 (6 bases). CDR3 length: 14 amino acids. In germline, CDR1 is GTSNPN, CDR2 SVGIG (reference sequence). Here the CDR3 reads CASTPGATSEKLFF. The CDR3 coding sequence is TGTGCCTCTACCCCAGGGGCAACTAGTGAAAAACTGTTTTTT.

The rearrangement joins TRBV19 to TRBJ2-3; TRBD2 aligns across 8 bases. This CDR3 region has 13 residues. Per germline, CDR1 LNHDA and CDR2 SQIVND (reference sequence). The ends lost 7 bases at V and 5 bases at J; junction bases unmatched: 5. The CDR3 reads CASTGGLRDTQYF. The CDR3 nucleotides read TGTGCCAGTACGGGAGGGTTAAGAGATACGCAGTATTTT.

This clonotype was observed a few times. V is TRBV27 and J is TRBJ1-1; D not certain. Trimming left V 5 bases short and J 5 bases short, with 15 bases between. Germline CDR1 and CDR2: MNHEY and SMNVEV (reference sequence). The CDR3 sequence is 14 residues long. The CDR3 region is CASSAPSLATEAFF. DNA of the CDR3: TGTGCCAGCAGTGCCCCCTCCTTAGCAACTGAAGCTTTCTTT.

The chain carries TRBV12-3 or TRBV12-4 and TRBJ2-3; D perhaps matches TRBD1 (6 bases). Trimming left V 3 bases short and J 0 bases short, with 10 bases between. This CDR3 is 15 amino acids long. The CDR3 DNA is TGTGCCAGCAGTTTGGGGGCGGGTAGCACAGATACGCAGTATTTT. Translation gives CASSLGAGSTDTQYF.

This chain connects TRBV27 to TRBJ1-1; D remains unclear. V gave up 6 bases and J gave up 2 bases, with 13 bases separating them. Germline CDR1 and CDR2: MNHEY and SMNVEV (reference sequence). The CDR3 has 14 amino acids. The CDR3 bases are TGTGCCAGCAGCGTGTTACACGATAACACTGAAGCTTTCTTT. It specifies CASSVLHDNTEAFF.

This clonotype was picked up a small number of times. The CDR3 region has the DNA TGTGCCACCAGCTCCTTCGGGGAGGGGGTTGCTGGGGCCAACGTCCTGACTTTC. Protein sequence: CATSSFGEGVAGANVLTF. The rearrangement uses TRBV15 and TRBJ2-6, with D possibly TRBD2 on 7 matching bases. The V end was cut by 5 bases, the J end by 2 bases, with 19 bases between. This CDR3 has 18 residues. In germline, CDR1 is LNHNV, CDR2 YYDKDF (reference sequence).

The CDR3, as DNA: TGTGCCCTCCGACAGGTAATGAACACTGAAGCTTTCTTT. Translation: CALRQVMNTEAFF. J is TRBJ1-1 and V is TRBV19; D may be TRBD1 (6 bases). From germline, CDR1 is LNHDA and CDR2 SQIVND (reference sequence). This CDR3 has 13 amino acids. V lost 11 bases and J lost 0, with 13 bases in between.

As for this clonotype: A clone one base away is much larger, so this may be a read error. V and J are TRBV15 and TRBJ1-2, with D possibly matching TRBD1 (5 bases). Looked up from germline, CDR1 is LNHNV and CDR2 is YYDKDF (reference sequence). This CDR3 is built from 15 residues. In DNA form, the CDR3 reads TGTGCCACCAGCAGAGGTGGGGGAGGGATGGATGGCTACATCTTC. Amino acid sequence: CATSRGGGGMDGYIF.

This clonotype turned up a few times. The V call is TRBV7-8, the J call TRBJ1-2, with a weak D call TRBD1 (5 bases). The CDR3 runs 13 residues. CDR1 SGHVS and CDR2 FQNEAQ come from the germline V gene. V was shortened by 1 base and J by 5 bases, with 8 bases between the two germline ends. This CDR3 reads CASSLDSGYGYTF. CDR3 sequence (DNA): TGTGCCAGCAGCTTAGACTCAGGGTATGGCTACACCTTC.

This clonotype was observed a handful of times. This chain uses TRBV7-8 with TRBJ1-5; the match to TRBD1 covers 7 bases. The germline V gene has CDR1 SGHVS and CDR2 FQNEAQ. The V segment lost 5 bases and the J segment 4 bases; nucleotides outside the gene matches: 11. The CDR3 covers 16 residues. CDR3 amino acids: CASSVRRWDRNQPQHF. The CDR3 bases are TGTGCCAGCAGCGTAAGACGGTGGGACAGAAATCAGCCCCAGCATTTT.